The T cell receptor (beta chain) described here comes from a study of blood T cell repertoires in COVID-19. This table comes from immunoSEQ multiplex PCR, and its TCRdb copy is limited to in-frame clones, with some not included. The sample holds a few hundred thousand clones, around 90% seen once. The CDR3 sequence is 13 residues long. CDR1 MDHEN and CDR2 SYDVKM come from the germline V gene. Trimming left V 8 bases short and J 5 bases short, with 14 bases between. The sample was peripheral blood. The TCR was taken from a man between 18 and 29 years old with active or convalescent COVID-19. J is TRBJ2-3 and V is TRBV28, with D perhaps TRBD1 (5 bases). CDR3 in DNA: TGTGCCAGCCGGTTAGCAGGGCAAGATACGCAGTATTTT. It encodes CASRLAGQDTQYF.